The rows below give T cell receptor beta chains drawn from one sample of a study of blood T cell repertoires in COVID-19. Repertoires were generated with immunoSEQ multiplex PCR, while TCRdb's copy carries only in-frame clones and drops some. The repertoire holds some 80,000 clones, with roughly 84% as singletons. Sequencing was carried out using peripheral blood. These TCRs come from a man aged 55 to 70 with COVID-19, enrolled during active disease. The CDR3 runs from the conserved cysteine through the conserved F or W. The D gene is left open where the match is weak. The listing skips clone size in some rows; elsewhere it reads once, few, many or a size class.

J gene: TRBJ1-3; D gene: NA; clone size: NA; V gene: TRBV5-6; CDR3 protein: CASSLAINSGNTIYF; CDR3 DNA: TGTGCCAGCAGCTTGGCTATTAACTCTGGAAACACCATATATTTT
J gene: TRBJ2-1; D gene: NA; clone size: NA; V gene: TRBV12-3/TRBV12-4; CDR3 protein: CASSYNYGEQFF; CDR3 DNA: TGTGCCAGCAGTTACAACTATGGGGAGCAGTTCTTC
J gene: TRBJ1-2; D gene: TRBD1; clone size: NA; V gene: TRBV6-5; CDR3 protein: CASSRTGTGFGYTF; CDR3 DNA: TGTGCCAGCAGTCGCACCGGGACAGGGTTCGGCTACACCTTC
J gene: TRBJ1-2; D gene: TRBD1; clone size: NA; V gene: TRBV19; CDR3 protein: CASSIGQGAGGYTF; CDR3 DNA: TGTGCCAGTAGTATTGGACAGGGGGCAGGTGGCTACACCTTC
J gene: TRBJ1-3; D gene: TRBD1; clone size: few; V gene: TRBV5-1; CDR3 protein: CASHETGGSGNTIYF; CDR3 DNA: TGCGCCAGCCACGAAACAGGGGGCTCTGGAAACACCATATATTTT
J gene: TRBJ1-1; D gene: NA; clone size: NA; V gene: TRBV2; CDR3 protein: CASSESREATEAFF; CDR3 DNA: TGTGCCAGCAGTGAGAGTCGGGAGGCCACTGAAGCTTTCTTT
J gene: TRBJ2-5; D gene: NA; clone size: NA; V gene: TRBV9; CDR3 protein: CASSVAAGHMETQYF; CDR3 DNA: TGTGCCAGCAGCGTAGCGGCAGGGCATATGGAGACCCAGTACTTC
J gene: TRBJ2-2; D gene: NA; clone size: NA; V gene: TRBV5-6; CDR3 protein: CASSLRGQNTGELFF; CDR3 DNA: TGTGCCAGCAGCTTGAGGGGACAGAACACCGGGGAGCTGTTTTTT
J gene: TRBJ2-1; D gene: TRBD2; clone size: NA; V gene: TRBV11-2; CDR3 protein: CASSLGGTGTTNNEQFF; CDR3 DNA: TGTGCCAGCAGCTTAGGGGGAACCGGGACTACCAACAATGAGCAGTTCTTC
J gene: TRBJ2-1; D gene: TRBD2; clone size: NA; V gene: TRBV12-3/TRBV12-4; CDR3 protein: CASRTSGKNEQFF; CDR3 DNA: TGTGCCAGCAGAACTAGCGGGAAAAATGAGCAGTTCTTC
J gene: TRBJ1-3; D gene: NA; clone size: NA; V gene: TRBV14; CDR3 protein: CASSQVGGVTGNTIYF; CDR3 DNA: TGTGCCAGCAGCCAAGTCGGAGGGGTCACTGGAAACACCATATATTTT
J gene: TRBJ2-3; D gene: TRBD2; clone size: NA; V gene: TRBV7-3; CDR3 protein: CASSRGSRGGRVDTQYF; CDR3 DNA: TGTGCCAGCAGCCGCGGATCCCGGGGGGGCCGAGTAGATACGCAGTATTTT
J gene: TRBJ1-5; D gene: NA; clone size: NA; V gene: TRBV24-1; CDR3 protein: CATSDFMGTPQHF; CDR3 DNA: TGTGCCACCAGTGATTTTATGGGGACACCCCAGCATTTT
J gene: TRBJ1-4; D gene: NA; clone size: NA; V gene: TRBV19; CDR3 protein: CASSIGGGATNEKLFF; CDR3 DNA: TGTGCCAGTAGTATAGGTGGCGGGGCAACTAATGAAAAACTGTTTTTT
J gene: TRBJ2-2; D gene: NA; clone size: NA; V gene: TRBV6-4; CDR3 protein: CASSAQLPGELFF; CDR3 DNA: TGTGCCAGCAGTGCCCAACTACCCGGGGAGCTGTTTTTT
J gene: TRBJ1-2; D gene: NA; clone size: NA; V gene: TRBV3-1/TRBV3-2; CDR3 protein: CASSFGGDVGYTF; CDR3 DNA: TGTGCCAGCTCGTTTGGGGGCGATGTTGGCTACACCTTC
J gene: TRBJ1-1; D gene: NA; clone size: NA; V gene: TRBV5-1; CDR3 protein: CASSFLAQENTEAFF; CDR3 DNA: TGCGCCAGCAGCTTCTTAGCACAGGAGAACACTGAAGCTTTCTTT
J gene: TRBJ1-1; D gene: NA; clone size: NA; V gene: TRBV5-1; CDR3 protein: CASRVDWGTSRPSIFAEAFF; CDR3 DNA: TGCGCCAGCAGGGTAGACTGGGGCACTTCCCGGCCCAGCATTTTCGCTGAAGCTTTCTTT
J gene: TRBJ1-2; D gene: NA; clone size: NA; V gene: TRBV6-5; CDR3 protein: CASSYHDRSLNGYTF; CDR3 DNA: TGTGCCAGCAGTTACCACGACAGGTCTTTAAATGGCTACACCTTC
J gene: TRBJ2-4; D gene: TRBD2; clone size: few; V gene: TRBV30; CDR3 protein: CAWSGGLAGLGENIQYF; CDR3 DNA: TGTGCCTGGAGTGGGGGACTAGCGGGCCTCGGGGAAAACATTCAGTACTTC
J gene: TRBJ2-3; D gene: NA; clone size: NA; V gene: TRBV11-3; CDR3 protein: CASSSLGSTDTQYF; CDR3 DNA: TGTGCCAGCAGCTCCCTCGGGTCCACAGATACGCAGTATTTT
J gene: TRBJ1-2; D gene: NA; clone size: NA; V gene: TRBV14; CDR3 protein: CASSQDRIYGYTF; CDR3 DNA: TGTGCCAGCAGCCAAGACAGAATCTATGGCTACACCTTC